These 8 T cell receptor beta chains originate from one sample sequenced in a study of blood T cells in healthy people across ages. The authors ran a second PCR of roughly 6 to 12 cycles using a sample-barcoded 5' primer and a J-beta primer mix. MiXCR, run by TCRdb on the 5' RACE reads, gives a single entry per CDR3 protein. The sample contains 1.5 million to 2 million distinct CDR3 sequences, about 39% of which appear only once. The sample consisted of blood. The receptors were gathered from a human donor in good health.

This clonotype has only a few counts. This sequence joins TRBV12-3 or TRBV12-4 and TRBJ2-1; 9 bases align to TRBD2. V trimming: 2 bases; J trimming: 0 bases; junction bases outside the gene matches: 8. The CDR3 contains 18 residues. CDR3 DNA sequence: TGTGCCAGCAGTTTATCCAGCGGGGGGACGAGCTCCTACAATGAGCAGTTCTTC. Protein: CASSLSSGGTSSYNEQFF.

Regarding this clonotype: Just one base apart from a much larger clone, this may be a read error. The rearrangement links TRBV29-1 to TRBJ1-1, with 7 bases aligning to TRBD1. The CDR3 is 13 amino acids. The germline gives CDR1 SQVTM, CDR2 ANQGSEA. V lost 5 bases and J lost 1; bases outside the gene matches: 4. The CDR3, as DNA: TGCAGCGTTCTATGGGACAGGAACACTGAAGCTTTCTTT. Translation: CSVLWDRNTEAFF.

This chain connects TRBV4-3 to TRBJ1-1, with TRBD1 matching over 7 bases. This CDR3 has 15 amino acids. Per the germline V gene, CDR1 is LGHNA and CDR2 is YSLEER. Germline trimming cut 0 bases from V and 5 bases from J; bases unmatched to any gene: 6. The CDR3 bases are TGCGCCAGCAGCCAAGATTATGCAGGGGGAACTGAAGCTTTCTTT. Protein: CASSQDYAGGTEAFF.

This clonotype was observed a few times. The chain is built from TRBV5-1 and TRBJ2-7, with 10 bases lining up with TRBD1. Germline assignment: CDR1 SGHRS and CDR2 YFSETQ. Trimming took 0 bases from V and 4 from J; bases not matched to a gene: 13. CDR3 length equals 18 residues. The CDR3 coding sequence is TGCGCCAGCAGCTTGGACCGGGACAGGGGAAAAAATTGGTACGAGCAGTACTTC. Translation: CASSLDRDRGKNWYEQYF.

Only a few counts were recorded for this clonotype. This chain links TRBV20-1 with TRBJ2-5; the D gene could be TRBD1 or TRBD2 (6 bases each). CDR3 size: 16 residues. V gave up 4 bases and J gave up 1 base, with 19 bases separating them. Germline values: CDR1 DFQATT, CDR2 SNEGSKA (reference sequence). Here the CDR3 reads CSATVGGRPTQETQYF. CDR3 nucleotides: TGCAGTGCTACCGTGGGGGGCAGACCCACCCAAGAGACCCAGTACTTC.

This clonotype has more than one count but fewer than ten. The V gene is TRBV11-2, the J gene TRBJ2-5, with TRBD2 as a possible D gene (6 bases). The CDR3 contains 14 residues. The germline V gene encodes CDR1 SGHAT and CDR2 FQNNGV. The ends were cut back, 6 bases at V and 2 bases at J, with 13 bases in the middle. CDR3 residues: CASRRGSGQETQYF. CDR3 nucleotide sequence: TGTGCCAGCAGGAGGGGTAGCGGACAAGAGACCCAGTACTTC.

This chain joins TRBV29-1 and TRBJ2-3; D remains ambiguous. The ends were cut back, 0 bases at V and 0 bases at J, with 7 bases in the middle. The CDR3 is made up of 14 amino acids. The germline V gene has CDR1 SQVTM and CDR2 ANQGSEA. The CDR3 protein is CSVEDRLSTDTQYF. The CDR3, as DNA: TGCAGCGTTGAAGATCGGCTCAGCACAGATACGCAGTATTTT.

This clonotype was picked up many times. The chain carries TRBV12-3 or TRBV12-4 and TRBJ2-5; 8 bases are a match to TRBD2. CDR3 length: 13 amino acids. The junction had 4 bases not matched to a gene; V was cut back by 6 bases and J by 4 bases. The CDR3 reads CASSRTSRETQYF. The CDR3 region has the DNA TGTGCCAGCAGCCGGACTAGCCGAGAGACCCAGTACTTC.